This TCR beta chain was obtained from a study of blood T cell repertoires in COVID-19. CDR3 length: 15 amino acids. Trimming left V 1 base short and J 4 bases short, with 11 bases between. Germline lookup yields CDR1 LNHNV and CDR2 YYDKDF (reference sequence). In the authors' workflow: Estimation of nucleated cell counts relied on the amplification of reference gene primers. Sequencing used immunoSEQ multiplex PCR; TCRdb keeps in-frame clones, though not all of them. The D gene and trimming were derived from the DNA, and the V and J assignments and clone size from that table. Here the sample spans about 280,000 clones, about 90% being singletons.

Sequenced: peripheral blood. V usage is TRBV15 and J usage is TRBJ1-5; D is unresolved. This receptor was taken from a woman aged 45-59 years who had recovered from COVID-19. The CDR3 nucleotides read TGTGCCACCAGCAGAGCGAGGGATCGGAATCAGCCCCAGCATTTT. This gives the protein CATSRARDRNQPQHF.